This T cell receptor beta chain was identified in a study of blood T cells in healthy people across ages. Study findings and constraints: Changes seen in expanded clonotypes were possibly confounded by donor CMV status left unknown. Age brought a roughly linear fall in TCR beta diversity measured per million T cells.

Each sample provided at least 5.5 micrograms of extracted total RNA. It was with a sample-barcoded 5' primer and a J-beta primer mix that a second PCR of roughly 7 to 12 cycles was run. Every sample returned 2.5 million or more CDR3-containing paired-end reads. Each CDR3 protein gets one entry after TCRdb re-called the 5' RACE reads with MiXCR. The repertoire holds 1.5 million to 2 million distinct CDR3 sequences, with around 42% as singletons. Trimming left V 0 bases short and J 2 bases short, with 11 bases between. Germline V gene sequence: CDR1 SGHKS, CDR2 YYEKEE (reference sequence). The length of the CDR3 is 15 residues. In the case of this clonotype: Its antigen is as yet unknown.

The chain is built from TRBV5-5 and TRBJ1-2, with a possible D match to TRBD1 (6 bases). This TCR was sampled from a human donor in good health. The material sequenced was blood. The CDR3 sequence: CASSLEGGTNYGYTF. Written as DNA, the CDR3 is TGTGCCAGCAGCTTGGAGGGGGGGACCAACTATGGCTACACCTTC.